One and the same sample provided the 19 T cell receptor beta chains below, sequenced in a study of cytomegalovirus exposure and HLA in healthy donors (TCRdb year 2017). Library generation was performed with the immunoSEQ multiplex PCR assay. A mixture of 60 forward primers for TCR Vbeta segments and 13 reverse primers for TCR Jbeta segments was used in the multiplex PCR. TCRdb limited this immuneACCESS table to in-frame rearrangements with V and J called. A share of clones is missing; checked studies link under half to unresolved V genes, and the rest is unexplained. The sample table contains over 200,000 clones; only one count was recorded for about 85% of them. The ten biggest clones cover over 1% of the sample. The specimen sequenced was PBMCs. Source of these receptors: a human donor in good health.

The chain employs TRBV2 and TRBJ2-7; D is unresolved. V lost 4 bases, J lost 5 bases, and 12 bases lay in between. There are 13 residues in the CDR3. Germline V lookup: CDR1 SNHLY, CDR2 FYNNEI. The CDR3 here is CASSVSVAHEQYF. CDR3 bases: TGTGCCAGCAGTGTCTCGGTAGCTCACGAGCAGTACTTC.

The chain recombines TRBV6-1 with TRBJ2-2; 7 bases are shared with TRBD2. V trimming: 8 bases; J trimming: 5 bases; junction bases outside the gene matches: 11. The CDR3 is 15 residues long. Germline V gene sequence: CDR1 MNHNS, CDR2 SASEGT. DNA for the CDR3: TGTGCCAGCGTGGGGGTCCTAGCGGAAACCGGGGAGCTGTTTTTT. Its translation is CASVGVLAETGELFF.

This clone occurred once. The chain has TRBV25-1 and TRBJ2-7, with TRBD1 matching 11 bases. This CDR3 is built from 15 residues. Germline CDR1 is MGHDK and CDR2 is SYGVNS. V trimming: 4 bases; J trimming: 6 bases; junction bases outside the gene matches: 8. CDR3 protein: CASSVAGTGGSEQYF. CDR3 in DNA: TGTGCCAGCAGTGTAGCCGGGACAGGGGGAAGCGAGCAGTACTTC.

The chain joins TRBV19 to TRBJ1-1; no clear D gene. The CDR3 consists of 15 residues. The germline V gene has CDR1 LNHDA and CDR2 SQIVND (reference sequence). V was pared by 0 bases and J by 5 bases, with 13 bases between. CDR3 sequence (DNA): TGTGCCAGTAGTATAGATCTAAATCCCCTAACTGAAGCTTTCTTT. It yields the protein CASSIDLNPLTEAFF.

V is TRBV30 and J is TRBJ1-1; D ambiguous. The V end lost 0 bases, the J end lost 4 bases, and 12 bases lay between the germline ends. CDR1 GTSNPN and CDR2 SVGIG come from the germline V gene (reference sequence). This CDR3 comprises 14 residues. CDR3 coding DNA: TGTGCCTGGAGTGTACCCTCCAGAGGCACTGAAGCTTTCTTT. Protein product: CAWSVPSRGTEAFF.

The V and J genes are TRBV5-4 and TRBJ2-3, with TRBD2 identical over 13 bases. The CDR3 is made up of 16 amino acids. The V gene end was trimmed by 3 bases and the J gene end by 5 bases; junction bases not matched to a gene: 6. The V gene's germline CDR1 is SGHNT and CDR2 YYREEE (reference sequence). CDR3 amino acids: CASSSGLAGDGDTQYF. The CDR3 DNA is TGTGCCAGCAGCTCCGGACTAGCGGGAGACGGAGATACGCAGTATTTT.

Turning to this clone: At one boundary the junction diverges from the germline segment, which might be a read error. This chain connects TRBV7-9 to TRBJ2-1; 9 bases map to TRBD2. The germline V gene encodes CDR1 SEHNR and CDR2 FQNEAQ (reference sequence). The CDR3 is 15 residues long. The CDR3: CSSSLGLARYNEQFF. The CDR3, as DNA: TGTTCCAGCAGCCTCGGACTAGCGAGATACAATGAGCAGTTCTTC.

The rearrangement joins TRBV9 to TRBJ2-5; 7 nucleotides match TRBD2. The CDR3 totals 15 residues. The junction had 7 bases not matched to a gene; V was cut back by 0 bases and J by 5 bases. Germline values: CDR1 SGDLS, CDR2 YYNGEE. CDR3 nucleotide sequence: TGTGCCAGCAGCGTAGGTGGCGGGAGTGTGGAGACCCAGTACTTC. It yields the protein CASSVGGGSVETQYF.

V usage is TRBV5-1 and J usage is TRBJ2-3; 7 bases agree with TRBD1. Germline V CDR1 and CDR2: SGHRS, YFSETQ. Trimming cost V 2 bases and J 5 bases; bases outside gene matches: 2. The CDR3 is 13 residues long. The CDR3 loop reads CASSLDREDTQYF. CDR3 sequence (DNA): TGCGCCAGCAGCTTAGACAGGGAAGATACGCAGTATTTT.

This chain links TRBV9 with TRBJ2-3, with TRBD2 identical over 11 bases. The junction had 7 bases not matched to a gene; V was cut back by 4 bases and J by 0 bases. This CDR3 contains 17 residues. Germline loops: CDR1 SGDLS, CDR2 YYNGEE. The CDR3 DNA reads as TGTGCCAGCAGCCTTCAACTAGCGGGGGAAAGCACAGATACGCAGTATTTT. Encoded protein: CASSLQLAGESTDTQYF.

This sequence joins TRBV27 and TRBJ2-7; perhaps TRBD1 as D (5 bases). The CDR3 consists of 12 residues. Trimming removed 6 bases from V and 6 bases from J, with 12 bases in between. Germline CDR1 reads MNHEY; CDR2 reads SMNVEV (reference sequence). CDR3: CASRAGSGEQYF. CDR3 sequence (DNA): TGTGCCAGCAGAGCAGGGTCTGGCGAGCAGTACTTC.

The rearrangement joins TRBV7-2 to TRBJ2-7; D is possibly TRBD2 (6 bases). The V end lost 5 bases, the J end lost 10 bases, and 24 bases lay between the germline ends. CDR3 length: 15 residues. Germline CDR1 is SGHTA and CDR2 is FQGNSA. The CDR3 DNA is TGTGCCAGCAGCCGAAGCGGGCCCAACCCCCACGGCCAGTACTTC. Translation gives CASSRSGPNPHGQYF.

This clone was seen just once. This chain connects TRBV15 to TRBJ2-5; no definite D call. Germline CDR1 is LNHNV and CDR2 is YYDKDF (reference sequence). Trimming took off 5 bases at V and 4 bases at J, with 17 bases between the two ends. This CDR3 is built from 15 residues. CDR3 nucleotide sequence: TGTGCCACCAGCCCTGATCGAGTAGCAGCAGAGACCCAGTACTTC. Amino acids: CATSPDRVAAETQYF.

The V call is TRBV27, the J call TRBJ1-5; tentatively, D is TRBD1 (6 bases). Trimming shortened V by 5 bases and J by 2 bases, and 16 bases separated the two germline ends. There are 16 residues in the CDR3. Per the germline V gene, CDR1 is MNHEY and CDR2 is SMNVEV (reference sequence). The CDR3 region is CASSPWGGGRNQPQHF. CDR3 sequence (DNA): TGTGCCAGCAGTCCCTGGGGGGGCGGACGCAATCAGCCCCAGCATTTT.

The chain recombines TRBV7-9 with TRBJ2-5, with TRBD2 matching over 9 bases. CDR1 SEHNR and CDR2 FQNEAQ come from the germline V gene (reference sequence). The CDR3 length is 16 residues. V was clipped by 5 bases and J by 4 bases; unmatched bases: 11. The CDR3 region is CASSPLPRLAAETQYF. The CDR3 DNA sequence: TGTGCCAGCAGCCCCCTCCCTAGACTAGCGGCAGAGACCCAGTACTTC.

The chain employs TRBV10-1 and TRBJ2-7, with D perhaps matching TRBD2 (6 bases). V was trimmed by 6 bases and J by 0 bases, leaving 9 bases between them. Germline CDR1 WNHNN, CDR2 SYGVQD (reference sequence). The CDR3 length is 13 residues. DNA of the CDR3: TGCGCCAGCAGCCCCGGGAGCTCCTACGAGCAGTACTTC. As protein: CASSPGSSYEQYF.

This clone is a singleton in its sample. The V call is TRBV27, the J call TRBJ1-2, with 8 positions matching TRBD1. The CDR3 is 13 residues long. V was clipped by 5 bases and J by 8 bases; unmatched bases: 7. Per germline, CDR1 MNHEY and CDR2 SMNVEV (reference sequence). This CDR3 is CASSLQGADGYTF. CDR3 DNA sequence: TGTGCCAGCAGTCTCCAGGGGGCAGACGGCTACACCTTC.

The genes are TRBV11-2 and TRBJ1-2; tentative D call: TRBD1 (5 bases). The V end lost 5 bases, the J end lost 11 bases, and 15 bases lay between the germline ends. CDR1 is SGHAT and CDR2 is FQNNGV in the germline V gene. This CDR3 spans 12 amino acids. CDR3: CASSTRGVDYTF. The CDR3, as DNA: TGTGCCAGCAGCACCCGGGGGGTAGATTACACCTTC.

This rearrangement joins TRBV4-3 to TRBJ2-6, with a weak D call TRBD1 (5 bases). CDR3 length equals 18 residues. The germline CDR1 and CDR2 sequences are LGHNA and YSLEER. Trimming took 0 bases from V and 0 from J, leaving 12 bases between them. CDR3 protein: CASSQDRQGSSGANVLTF. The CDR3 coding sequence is TGCGCCAGCAGCCAAGATCGGCAGGGAAGCTCTGGGGCCAACGTCCTGACTTTC.